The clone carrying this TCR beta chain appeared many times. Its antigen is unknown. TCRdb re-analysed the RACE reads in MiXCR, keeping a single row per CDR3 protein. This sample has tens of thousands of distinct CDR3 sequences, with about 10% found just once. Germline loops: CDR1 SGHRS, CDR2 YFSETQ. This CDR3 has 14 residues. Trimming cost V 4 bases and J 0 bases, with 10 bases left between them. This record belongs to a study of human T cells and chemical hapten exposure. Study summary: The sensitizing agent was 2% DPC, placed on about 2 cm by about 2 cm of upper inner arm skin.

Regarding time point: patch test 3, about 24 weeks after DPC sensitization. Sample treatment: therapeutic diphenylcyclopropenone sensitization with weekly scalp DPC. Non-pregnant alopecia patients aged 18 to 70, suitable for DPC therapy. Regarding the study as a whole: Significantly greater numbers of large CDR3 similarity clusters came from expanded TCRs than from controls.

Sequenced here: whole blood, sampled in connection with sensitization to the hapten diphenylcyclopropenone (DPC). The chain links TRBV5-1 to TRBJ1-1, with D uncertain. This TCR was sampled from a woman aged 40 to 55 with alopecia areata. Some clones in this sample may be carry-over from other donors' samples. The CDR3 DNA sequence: TGCGCCAGCAGCCCAAGGGCCATGAACACTGAAGCTTTCTTT. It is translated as CASSPRAMNTEAFF. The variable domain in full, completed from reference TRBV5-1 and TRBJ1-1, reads KAGVTQTPRYLIKTRGQQVTLSCSPISGHRSVSWYQQTPGQGLQFLFEYFSETQRNKGNFPGRFSGRQFSNSRSEMNVSTLELGDSALYLCASSPRAMNTEAFFGQGTRLTVV.